This TCR beta chain was sequenced in a study of T cell changes during pregnancy in multiple sclerosis. The data were produced by immunoSEQ multiplex PCR, yet TCRdb's version contains in-frame clones alone and is incomplete. The top ten clones hold roughly 17% of a sample with 15,000 to 17,000 clones, approximately 83% of them seen once. This clone ranks as medium-sized. Germline CDR1 SNHLY, CDR2 FYNNEI. Trimming took 4 bases from V and 4 from J; bases not matched to a gene: 5. This CDR3 is built from 14 residues. This specimen consisted of CD8+ T cells from peripheral blood mononuclear cells, obtained after pregnancy. V gene TRBV2 combines with J gene TRBJ1-2; TRBD1 matches at 8 bases. The sequence was obtained from a female donor in good health, enrolled as a control in a pregnancy study. The CDR3 spells CASSVDGTGYGYTF. CDR3 nucleotide sequence: TGTGCCAGCAGTGTAGACGGGACAGGCTATGGCTACACCTTC.